This TCR beta chain was recorded in a study of CD8 T cells in ankylosing spondylitis. The V gene's germline CDR1 is SGHRS and CDR2 YFSETQ. The CDR3 is made up of 17 amino acids. After removal of 4 bases from V and 1 base from J, the junction contained 6 bases not matched to a gene. Findings and caveats of the study: There was a TCR beta motif, made of several highly homologous variants, that appeared characteristic of ankylosing spondylitis blood. Clones linked to the disease showed a CD8+ phenotype. They occurred at relatively low frequencies in peripheral blood.

5'-RACE, quantitative and with molecular barcodes, yielded the TCR beta libraries. TCRdb reprocessed the 5' RACE reads via MiXCR and lists one record per CDR3 protein. The sample carries about 540,000 distinct CDR3 sequences, about an eighth recorded once. Only a few counts were recorded for this clonotype. Its antigen is unknown. The TCR comes from a male donor with ankylosing spondylitis. This chain uses TRBV5-1 with TRBJ2-3; TRBD2 agrees at 13 bases. Input material: blood, either unsorted or a sorted T cell fraction (not recorded which). The CDR3 sequence: CASSAGLAGPRTDTQYF. The CDR3 DNA sequence: TGCGCCAGCAGCGCGGGACTAGCGGGACCTCGCACAGATACGCAGTATTTT.